This T cell receptor (beta chain) is from a study of Ad26.COV2.S vaccination and SARS-CoV-2 variants. Treatment indicated: 19 received Ad26.COV2.S at low or high dose, single or two shots; 5 received placebo; per-sample allocation not given. At day 63 after the first vaccine or placebo injection, samples were drawn. At a Boston site, the person donating was an adult of 18-55 years. Wuhan-strain SARS-CoV-2 spike was expressed by the Ad26 vector that made up the vaccine. Notes on this clone: The antigen remains undetermined.

The CDR3 runs 15 residues. CDR1 is SNHLY, CDR2 FYNNEI, per germline. V gave up 5 bases and J gave up 3 bases; unmatched junction bases: 4. TCRdb's copy holds only in-frame clones and misses some; the assay was immunoSEQ multiplex PCR. This repertoire shows around 340,000 clones, 88% found once; its top ten account for approximately 5.9%. Study-level points and caveats: Vaccinees and placebo recipients showed similar non-spike TCR breadth. TCR breadth and depth estimates may have understated total T cell responses.

The chain has TRBV2 and TRBJ1-3, with 10 bases lining up with TRBD1. The input for sequencing was peripheral blood, taken in a trial of Ad26.COV2.S vaccine versus placebo. The receptor's source is a person aged 18 to 59 who received the Ad26.COV2.S COVID-19 vaccine or a placebo. This CDR3 is CASSPGTGVGNTIYF. The CDR3 nucleotides read TGTGCCAGCAGTCCCGGGACAGGGGTTGGAAACACCATATATTTT.